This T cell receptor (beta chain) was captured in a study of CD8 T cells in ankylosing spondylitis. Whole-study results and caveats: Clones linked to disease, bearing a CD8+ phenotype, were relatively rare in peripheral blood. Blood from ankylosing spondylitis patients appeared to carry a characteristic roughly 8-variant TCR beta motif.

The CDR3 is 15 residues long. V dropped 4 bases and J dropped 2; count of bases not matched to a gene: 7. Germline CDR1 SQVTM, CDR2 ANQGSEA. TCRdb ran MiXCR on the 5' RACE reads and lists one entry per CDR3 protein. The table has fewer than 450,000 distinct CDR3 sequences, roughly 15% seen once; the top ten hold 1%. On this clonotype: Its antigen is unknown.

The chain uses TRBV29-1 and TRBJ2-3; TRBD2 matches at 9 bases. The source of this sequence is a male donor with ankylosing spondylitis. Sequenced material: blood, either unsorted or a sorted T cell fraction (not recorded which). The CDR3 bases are TGCAGCGTTGTCAGACTAGCGGACAACACAGATACGCAGTATTTT. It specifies CSVVRLADNTDTQYF.